These T cell receptor beta chains were read from a single sample in a study of T cells in Graves' hyperthyroidism and ophthalmopathy. MiXCR, applied by TCRdb to the multiplex PCR reads, yields one record per CDR3 protein. The repertoire holds 300,000 to 400,000 distinct CDR3 sequences, with roughly 14% as singletons. Input material: blood. The receptor source for this set is a woman aged 25 to 45 with Graves' hyperthyroidism. The CDR3 runs from the conserved cysteine through the conserved F or W. The order of the fields is V gene, J gene, clone size, D gene, CDR3 protein, CDR3 DNA. A D gene is named only where the DNA matches it firmly. Clone size, where shown, is once, few, many, or a class for clones that have expanded.

V gene: TRBV9
J gene: TRBJ1-5
clone size: few
D gene: -
CDR3 protein: CALRGTYSNQPQHF
CDR3 DNA: TGTGCCTTACGAGGCACCTATAGCAATCAGCCCCAGCATTTT

V gene: TRBV7-9
J gene: TRBJ1-2
clone size: many
D gene: -
CDR3 protein: CASSLAAINYGYTF
CDR3 DNA: TGTGCCAGCAGCTTAGCGGCCATTAACTATGGCTACACCTTC

V gene: TRBV19
J gene: TRBJ2-7
clone size: -
D gene: TRBD2
CDR3 protein: CASSSTSGDEQYF
CDR3 DNA: TGTGCCAGTAGTTCCACCAGCGGGGACGAGCAGTACTTC

V gene: TRBV29-1
J gene: TRBJ2-3
clone size: many
D gene: -
CDR3 protein: CSSWQSSTDTQYF
CDR3 DNA: TGCAGCTCGTGGCAGTCTAGCACAGATACGCAGTATTTT

V gene: TRBV11-2
J gene: TRBJ2-7
clone size: many
D gene: -
CDR3 protein: CASSRSGTQYEQYF
CDR3 DNA: TGTGCCAGCAGCAGATCGGGGACGCAATACGAGCAGTACTTC

V gene: TRBV9
J gene: TRBJ2-1
clone size: -
D gene: -
CDR3 protein: CASSPSRGDEQFF
CDR3 DNA: TGTGCCAGCAGTCCTAGCAGGGGGGATGAGCAGTTCTTC

V gene: TRBV12-3/TRBV12-4
J gene: TRBJ1-2
clone size: many
D gene: TRBD1
CDR3 protein: CASTKRQGRGYGYTF
CDR3 DNA: TGTGCCAGCACCAAAAGACAGGGCCGAGGCTATGGCTACACCTTC

V gene: TRBV7-2
J gene: TRBJ2-2
clone size: many
D gene: -
CDR3 protein: CASSYTGPSFGELFF
CDR3 DNA: TGTGCCAGCAGCTATACAGGGCCTTCGTTCGGGGAGCTGTTTTTT

V gene: TRBV5-6
J gene: TRBJ2-5
clone size: -
D gene: TRBD1
CDR3 protein: CASSWTGAQETQYF
CDR3 DNA: TGTGCCAGCAGCTGGACAGGGGCCCAAGAGACCCAGTACTTC

V gene: TRBV15
J gene: TRBJ1-3
clone size: few
D gene: -
CDR3 protein: CATSRDEGAPGNTIYF
CDR3 DNA: TGTGCCACCAGCAGAGATGAAGGGGCCCCTGGAAACACCATATATTTT

V gene: TRBV20-1
J gene: TRBJ2-3
clone size: -
D gene: TRBD2
CDR3 protein: CSAILTSGRATDTQYF
CDR3 DNA: TGCAGTGCTATACTGACTAGCGGGAGGGCCACAGATACGCAGTATTTT

V gene: TRBV2
J gene: TRBJ2-2
clone size: few
D gene: -
CDR3 protein: CASVADTNTGELFF
CDR3 DNA: TGTGCCAGCGTCGCGGATACGAACACCGGGGAGCTGTTTTTT

V gene: TRBV7-2
J gene: TRBJ2-7
clone size: many
D gene: -
CDR3 protein: CASSLIGASSYEQYF
CDR3 DNA: TGTGCCAGCAGCTTAATCGGGGCGAGCTCCTACGAGCAGTACTTC

V gene: TRBV18
J gene: TRBJ2-7
clone size: -
D gene: TRBD1
CDR3 protein: CASSPRTGTHEQYF
CDR3 DNA: TGTGCCAGCTCACCAAGGACAGGGACCCACGAGCAGTACTTC

V gene: TRBV6-2/TRBV6-3
J gene: TRBJ2-3
clone size: few
D gene: TRBD1
CDR3 protein: CASSSGQGQGTDTQYF
CDR3 DNA: TGTGCCAGCAGTTCGGGACAGGGGCAAGGCACAGATACGCAGTATTTT

V gene: TRBV20-1
J gene: TRBJ2-5
clone size: -
D gene: TRBD1
CDR3 protein: CSAGATGKQETQYF
CDR3 DNA: TGCAGTGCTGGGGCGACAGGGAAGCAAGAGACCCAGTACTTC

V gene: TRBV5-6
J gene: TRBJ1-3
clone size: few
D gene: TRBD1
CDR3 protein: CASSFLGQIGNTIYF
CDR3 DNA: TGTGCCAGCAGCTTCTTGGGACAGATAGGAAACACCATATATTTT

V gene: TRBV9
J gene: TRBJ2-6
clone size: few
D gene: -
CDR3 protein: CASSVVASGANVLTF
CDR3 DNA: TGTGCCAGCAGCGTAGTGGCCTCTGGGGCCAACGTCCTGACTTTC

V gene: TRBV10-3
J gene: TRBJ2-3
clone size: -
D gene: -
CDR3 protein: CAINGVLTDTQYF
CDR3 DNA: TGTGCCATCAACGGGGTTTTGACAGATACGCAGTATTTT

V gene: TRBV7-9
J gene: TRBJ2-2
clone size: many
D gene: -
CDR3 protein: CASSLPQKSGELFF
CDR3 DNA: TGTGCCAGCAGCTTACCTCAGAAATCCGGGGAGCTGTTTTTT

V gene: TRBV6-2/TRBV6-3
J gene: TRBJ2-7
clone size: many
D gene: TRBD2
CDR3 protein: CASSGAGPSYEQYF
CDR3 DNA: TGTGCCAGCAGTGGAGCGGGGCCATCCTACGAGCAGTACTTC

V gene: TRBV5-5
J gene: TRBJ1-6
clone size: once
D gene: TRBD1
CDR3 protein: CASSQTGTGVSPLHF
CDR3 DNA: TGTGCCAGCAGCCAAACCGGGACAGGGGTTTCACCCCTCCACTTT

V gene: TRBV14
J gene: TRBJ2-5
clone size: -
D gene: -
CDR3 protein: CASSQVRRETQYF
CDR3 DNA: TGTGCCAGCAGCCAAGTAAGGCGGGAGACCCAGTACTTC

V gene: TRBV6-1
J gene: TRBJ2-5
clone size: few
D gene: -
CDR3 protein: CASSEAGGTQYF
CDR3 DNA: TGTGCCAGCAGTGAAGCCGGGGGAACCCAGTACTTC

V gene: TRBV20-1
J gene: TRBJ2-2
clone size: many
D gene: -
CDR3 protein: CSASLRGNTGELFF
CDR3 DNA: TGCAGTGCTAGCCTCAGGGGAAACACCGGGGAGCTGTTTTTT

V gene: TRBV7-9
J gene: TRBJ2-5
clone size: few
D gene: TRBD2
CDR3 protein: CASSLLRPLLAGGEETQYF
CDR3 DNA: TGTGCCAGCAGCCTCCTCAGGCCCCTGCTAGCGGGAGGGGAAGAGACCCAGTACTTC

V gene: TRBV7-9
J gene: TRBJ2-7
clone size: -
D gene: -
CDR3 protein: CASSLTSPTSEQYF
CDR3 DNA: TGTGCCAGCAGCTTAACGAGTCCTACGTCGGAGCAGTACTTC

V gene: TRBV6-2/TRBV6-3
J gene: TRBJ1-1
clone size: many
D gene: -
CDR3 protein: CASSYRPDPPTDTEAFF
CDR3 DNA: TGTGCCAGCAGTTACAGACCGGACCCCCCAACGGACACTGAAGCTTTCTTT

V gene: TRBV2
J gene: TRBJ2-1
clone size: many
D gene: TRBD1
CDR3 protein: CASRFDREGEQFF
CDR3 DNA: TGTGCCAGCAGATTCGACAGGGAAGGGGAGCAGTTCTTC

V gene: TRBV10-3
J gene: TRBJ2-3
clone size: -
D gene: TRBD2
CDR3 protein: CAIGGPGGPENTQYF
CDR3 DNA: TGTGCCATCGGGGGTCCGGGAGGGCCTGAGAATACGCAGTATTTT

V gene: TRBV2
J gene: TRBJ1-4
clone size: many
D gene: TRBD1
CDR3 protein: CASSASTGLGEKLFF
CDR3 DNA: TGTGCCAGCAGTGCCTCGACAGGGTTGGGTGAAAAACTGTTTTTT

V gene: TRBV29-1
J gene: TRBJ1-1
clone size: -
D gene: -
CDR3 protein: CSVDRPTEAFF
CDR3 DNA: TGCAGCGTTGACAGGCCCACTGAAGCTTTCTTT

V gene: TRBV6-1
J gene: TRBJ2-2
clone size: -
D gene: TRBD2
CDR3 protein: CASSGTSGSIGELFF
CDR3 DNA: TGTGCCAGCAGCGGGACTAGCGGGAGTATCGGGGAGCTGTTTTTT

V gene: TRBV5-1
J gene: TRBJ2-7
clone size: few
D gene: TRBD1
CDR3 protein: CASSLLETGSYEQYF
CDR3 DNA: TGCGCCAGCAGCCTGTTAGAGACAGGGTCCTACGAGCAGTACTTC